This TCR beta chain was observed in a study of blood T cell repertoires in COVID-19. Study information: Acute and convalescent COVID-19 specimens originated in the United States, Italy and Spain. PBMCs, B-cell-depleted T cells, or T cells were the source of the cDNA or gDNA that made up the material.

As processed by the authors: How many nucleated cells were present was estimated from reference gene primer amplification. Sequencing was performed with immunoSEQ multiplex PCR; in TCRdb, only in-frame clones are kept and a portion is missing. For V, J and clone size, that table is used; D and trimming come from the DNA. This sample yields over 85,000 clones, of which 88% are seen a single time; about 3% belongs to the top ten. The CDR3 length is 16 residues. V lost 6 bases, J lost 1 base, and 7 bases stayed unmatched. Germline loops: CDR1 ENHRY, CDR2 SYGVKD. Sequencing was carried out using peripheral blood. The rearrangement links TRBV10-3 to TRBJ2-5; 11 nucleotides match TRBD2. This TCR came from a woman aged 50 to 60 with acute or convalescent COVID-19. The CDR3: CAISEGTSGAQETQYF. CDR3 nucleotides: TGTGCCATCAGCGAAGGGACTAGCGGAGCCCAAGAGACCCAGTACTTC.